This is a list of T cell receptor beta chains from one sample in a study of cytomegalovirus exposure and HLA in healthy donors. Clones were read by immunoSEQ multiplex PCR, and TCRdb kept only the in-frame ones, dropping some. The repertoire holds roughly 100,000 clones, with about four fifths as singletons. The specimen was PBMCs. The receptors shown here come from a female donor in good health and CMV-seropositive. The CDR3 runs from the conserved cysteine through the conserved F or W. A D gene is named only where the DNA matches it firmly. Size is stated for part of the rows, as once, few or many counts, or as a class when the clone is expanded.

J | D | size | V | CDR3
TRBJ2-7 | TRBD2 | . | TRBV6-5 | CASSYASGRYEQYF
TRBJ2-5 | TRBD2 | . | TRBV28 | CASSPLAGGQETQYF
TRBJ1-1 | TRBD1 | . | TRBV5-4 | CASRVDRGSSEAFF
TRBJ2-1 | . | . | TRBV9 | CASSVSIGNEQFF
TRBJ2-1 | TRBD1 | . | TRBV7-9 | CASSLTRQGARSGNEQFF
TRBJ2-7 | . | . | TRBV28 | CASSFAYEQYF
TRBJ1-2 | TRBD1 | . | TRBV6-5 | CASRPGQNLNYGYTF
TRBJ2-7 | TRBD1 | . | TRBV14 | CASSLTGGYEQYF
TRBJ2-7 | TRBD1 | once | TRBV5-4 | CASSLRPQGRGLREQYF
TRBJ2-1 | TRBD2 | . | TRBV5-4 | CASSLNGRENEQFF
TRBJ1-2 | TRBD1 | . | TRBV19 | CASSTRGPTGNDGYTF
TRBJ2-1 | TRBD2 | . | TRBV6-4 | CASSDSSGGANEQFF
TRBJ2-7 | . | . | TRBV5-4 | CASSFDRYREQYF
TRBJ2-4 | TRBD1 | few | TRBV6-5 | CASSWGQGDIQYF
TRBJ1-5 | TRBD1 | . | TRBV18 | CASSPLGGSGQPQHF
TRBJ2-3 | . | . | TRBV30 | CAWSGLRPPHF
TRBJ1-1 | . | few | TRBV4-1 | CASSPLIGGTGEAFF
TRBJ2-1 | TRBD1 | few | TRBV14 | CASSQGTGMSSEQFF
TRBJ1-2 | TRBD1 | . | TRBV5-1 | CASSLGQGYYGYTF
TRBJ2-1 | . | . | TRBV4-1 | CASSQDTPPFHEQFF
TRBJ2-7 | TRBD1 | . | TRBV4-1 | CASSPSLDRGSEQYF
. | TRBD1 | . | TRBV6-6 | CASSYLQGVDEQYF
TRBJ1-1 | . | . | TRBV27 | CATFAAGLGTEAFF
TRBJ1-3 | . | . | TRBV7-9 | CASSLGAGSGNTIYF
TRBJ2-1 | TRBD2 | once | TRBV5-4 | CASSLAGRGDEQFF
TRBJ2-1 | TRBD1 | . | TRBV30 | CAWMGQGVNEQFF
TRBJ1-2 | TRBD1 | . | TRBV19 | CASSPGQTYGYTF
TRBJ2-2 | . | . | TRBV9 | CASSVTATVNTGELFF
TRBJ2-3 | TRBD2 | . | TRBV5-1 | CASSLARTSGSRSTDTQYF
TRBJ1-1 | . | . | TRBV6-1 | CASSAQTGGGTEAFF
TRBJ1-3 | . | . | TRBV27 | CASSLRRSGNTIYF
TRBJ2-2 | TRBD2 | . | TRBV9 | CASSVQLAGNTGELFF
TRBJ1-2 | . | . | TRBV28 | CASTMTGGGYGYTF
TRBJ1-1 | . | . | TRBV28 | CASSLPLTGTEAFF
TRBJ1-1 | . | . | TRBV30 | CAWNEGGFGTEAFF
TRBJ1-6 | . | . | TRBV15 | CATSRDLPSAEGWNSPLHF
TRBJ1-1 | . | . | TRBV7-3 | CASSLSYTETNTEAFF
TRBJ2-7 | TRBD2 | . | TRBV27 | CASSLRLAGTYEQYF
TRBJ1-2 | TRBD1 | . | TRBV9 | CASSLDRGATYGYTF
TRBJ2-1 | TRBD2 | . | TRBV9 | CASSVAASGRGEQFF
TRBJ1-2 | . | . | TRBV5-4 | CASSSQGRGPYGYTF
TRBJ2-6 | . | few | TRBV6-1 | CASSDGGRSGANVLTF
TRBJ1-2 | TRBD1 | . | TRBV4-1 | CASSQPRTGDYGYTF
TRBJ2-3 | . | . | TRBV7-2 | CASSFHQGTLDTQYF
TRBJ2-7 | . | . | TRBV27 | CASSRYKGDSYEQYF
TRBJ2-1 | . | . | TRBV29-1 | CSVEDQGNEQFF
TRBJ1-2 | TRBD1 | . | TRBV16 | CASSQSVIGQGDYGYTF
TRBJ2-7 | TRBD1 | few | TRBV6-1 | CASSRGQLSYEQYF
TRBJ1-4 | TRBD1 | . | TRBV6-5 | CASRRDREGEKLFF
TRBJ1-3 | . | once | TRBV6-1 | CASNPFSGNTIYF
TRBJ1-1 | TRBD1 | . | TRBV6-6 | CASSKRQGSNTEAFF
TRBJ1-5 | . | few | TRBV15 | CATSRADTNQPQHF
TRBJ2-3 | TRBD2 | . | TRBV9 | CASSKGLATDTQYF